Sequencing of this T cell receptor beta chain was carried out in a study of shared clonotypes between healthy human individuals. CDR3 size: 17 residues. The method was immunoSEQ multiplex PCR; TCRdb's version includes in-frame clones alone and lacks a portion of them. The sample records some 690,000 clones, less than 95% being singletons. The receptor was derived from a man aged 18-30 years in good health. Some clones in this sample may be carry-over from other donors' samples. This chain links TRBV21-1 with TRBJ2-1; the table's D call, TRBD1, has no DNA check behind it. TRBV21-1 is classified as a pseudogene. The specimen was memory CD8+ T cells from PBMCs. Indicated subset: CD45RO+ cells pooled with CCR7-negative TemRA cells. For the CDR3, the DNA is TGTGCCAGCAGCAAGGTCCGGACAGGAGAATCCTACAATGAGCAGTTCTTC. Encoded protein: CASSKVRTGESYNEQFF.